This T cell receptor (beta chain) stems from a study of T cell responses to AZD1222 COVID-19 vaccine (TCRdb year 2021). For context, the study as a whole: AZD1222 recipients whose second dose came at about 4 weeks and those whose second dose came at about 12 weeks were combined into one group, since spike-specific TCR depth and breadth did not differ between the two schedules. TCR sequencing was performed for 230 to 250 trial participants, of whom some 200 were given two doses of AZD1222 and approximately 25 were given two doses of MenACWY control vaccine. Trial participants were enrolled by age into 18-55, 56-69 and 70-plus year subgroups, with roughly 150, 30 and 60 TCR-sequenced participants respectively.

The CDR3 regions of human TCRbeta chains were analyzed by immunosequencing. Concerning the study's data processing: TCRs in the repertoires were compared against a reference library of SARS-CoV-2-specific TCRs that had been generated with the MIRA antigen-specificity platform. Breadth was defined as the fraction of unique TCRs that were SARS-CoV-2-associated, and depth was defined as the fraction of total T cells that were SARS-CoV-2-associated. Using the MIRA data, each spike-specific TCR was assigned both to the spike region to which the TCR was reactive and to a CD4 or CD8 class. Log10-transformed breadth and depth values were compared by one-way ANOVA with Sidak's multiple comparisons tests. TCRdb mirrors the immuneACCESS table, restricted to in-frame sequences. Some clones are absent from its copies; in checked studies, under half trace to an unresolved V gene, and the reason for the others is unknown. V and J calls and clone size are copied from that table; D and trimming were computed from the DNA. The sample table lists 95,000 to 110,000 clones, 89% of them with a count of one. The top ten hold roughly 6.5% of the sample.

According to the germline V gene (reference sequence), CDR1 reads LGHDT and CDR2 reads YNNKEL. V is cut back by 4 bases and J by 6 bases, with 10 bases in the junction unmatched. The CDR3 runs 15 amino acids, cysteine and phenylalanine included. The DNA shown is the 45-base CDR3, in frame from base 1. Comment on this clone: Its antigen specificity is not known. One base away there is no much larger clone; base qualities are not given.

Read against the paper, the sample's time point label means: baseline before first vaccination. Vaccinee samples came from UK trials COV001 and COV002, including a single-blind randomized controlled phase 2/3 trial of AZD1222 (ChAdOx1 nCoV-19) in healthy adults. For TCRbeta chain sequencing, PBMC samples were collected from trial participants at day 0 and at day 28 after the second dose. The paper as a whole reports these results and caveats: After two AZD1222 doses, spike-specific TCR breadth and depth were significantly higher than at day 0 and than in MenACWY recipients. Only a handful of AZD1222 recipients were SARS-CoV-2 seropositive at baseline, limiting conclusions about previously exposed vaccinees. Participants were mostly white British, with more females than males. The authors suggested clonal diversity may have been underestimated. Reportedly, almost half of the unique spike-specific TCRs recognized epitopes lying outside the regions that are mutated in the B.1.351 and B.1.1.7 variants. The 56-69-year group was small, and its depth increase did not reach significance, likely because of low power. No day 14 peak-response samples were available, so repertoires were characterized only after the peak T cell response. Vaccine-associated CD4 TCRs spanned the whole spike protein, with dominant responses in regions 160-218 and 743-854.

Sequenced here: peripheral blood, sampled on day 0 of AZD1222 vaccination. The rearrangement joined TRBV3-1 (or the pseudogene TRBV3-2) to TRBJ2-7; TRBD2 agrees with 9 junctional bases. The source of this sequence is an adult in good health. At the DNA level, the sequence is TGTGCCAGCAGCCCCCGCTGGATAGCGGGAGCCGAGCAGTACTTC. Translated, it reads CASSPRWIAGAEQYF.